This T cell receptor (beta chain) appears in the sequencing data of a study of T cell clonality in common variable immunodeficiency. V lost 3 bases and J lost 7; bases outside the gene matches: 11. CDR1 is SGHNT, CDR2 YYREEE, per germline (reference sequence). This CDR3 contains 16 residues. Profiled with immunoSEQ multiplex PCR; TCRdb holds only in-frame clones, not every one. Listed for the sample are about 35,000 clones, none seen a single time. This clone has at least ten counts. The missing CDR3 end, 3 residues past where the read stops, is filled in from the germline J gene. Sequenced: peripheral blood mononuclear cells. The J gene is TRBJ2-1, the V gene TRBV5-4; 9 nucleotides align to TRBD2. The TCR was taken from a person aged 18-70 years in good health. The CDR3 here is CASSSGVAGVKNEQFF. The DNA read from the CDR3 is TGTGCCAGCAGCTCGGGTGTAGCGGGAGTCAAGAATGAG.